The 10 T cell receptor beta chains in this list originate from one sample, sequenced in a study of Graves' ophthalmopathy and Graves' hyperthyroidism. The study amplified TCR beta CDR3 regions using RNA transcripts. A first-round RT-PCR used HTBI primers, followed by a second-round multiplex PCR. TCRdb re-analysed the multiplex PCR reads in MiXCR, keeping a single row per CDR3 protein. The sample yields fewer than 650,000 distinct CDR3 sequences, approximately 22% seen once. Sequencing used peripheral blood. The receptor source for this set is a woman aged 18-29 years with stable Graves' hyperthyroidism. Some clones in this sample may be carry-over from other donors' samples.

This clonotype was found many times. V and J are TRBV28 and TRBJ2-5, with 8 bases that match TRBD1. V lost 5 bases to trimming and J lost 5 bases; unmatched junction nucleotides: 10. This CDR3 spans 15 amino acids. Germline assignment: CDR1 MDHEN and CDR2 SYDVKM. DNA for the CDR3: TGTGCCAGCAGTCCAGGGGGCGCCTTCGGGGAGACCCAGTACTTC. Its protein is CASSPGGAFGETQYF.

The rearrangement links TRBV29-1 to TRBJ1-3, with D possibly TRBD1 on 5 matching bases. Trimming removed 7 bases at V and 0 bases at J, with 13 bases between. Germline V gene lookup returns CDR1 SQVTM and CDR2 ANQGSEA. The CDR3 spans 14 residues. CDR3 sequence (DNA): TGCAGCGCCAAGCGGGGGAACTCTGGAAACACCATATATTTT. It specifies CSAKRGNSGNTIYF.

In its sample, this clonotype was seen many times. This sequence joins TRBV11-2 and TRBJ2-7; tentative D call: TRBD2 (7 bases). The CDR3 runs to 12 residues. With 0 bases removed from V and 9 bases from J, the gap between germline ends came to 9 bases. CDR1 is SGHAT, CDR2 FQNNGV, per germline. The CDR3 sequence: CASSLDGGAQYF. In nucleotides, the CDR3 is TGTGCCAGCAGCTTAGATGGGGGGGCGCAGTACTTC.

The chain uses TRBV12-5 and TRBJ1-5; D not resolved. This CDR3 contains 16 residues. V gave up 1 base and J gave up 0 bases, with 10 bases separating them. CDR1 and CDR2 (germline): LGHNT, FRNRAP. In DNA form, the CDR3 reads TGTGCTAGTGGTTTGGCTGACACTTATAGCAATCAGCCCCAGCATTTT. Its protein product is CASGLADTYSNQPQHF.

At least ten counts were recorded for this clonotype. The chain has TRBV3-1 and TRBJ1-1, with a weak D call TRBD1 (5 bases). The CDR3 is 13 residues long. Per germline, CDR1 LGHDT and CDR2 YNNKEL (reference sequence). V lost 3 bases to trimming and J lost 8 bases, with 13 bases between them. The CDR3 sequence is CASSQSGVREAFF. The DNA of the CDR3 is TGTGCCAGCAGCCAGTCGGGGGTTAGGGAAGCTTTCTTT.

This clonotype is a singleton in its sample. The chain is built from TRBV15 and TRBJ2-2, with 7 bases lining up with TRBD1. Germline CDR1 is LNHNV and CDR2 is YYDKDF (reference sequence). The CDR3 length is 15 residues. Germline trimming cut 1 base from V and 1 base from J; bases unmatched to any gene: 0. CDR3 in DNA: TGTGCCACCAGCAGAGGACAGGGGAACACCGGGGAGCTGTTTTTT. It is translated as CATSRGQGNTGELFF.

The rearrangement links TRBV11-2 to TRBJ2-5; 14 nucleotides match TRBD2. The CDR3 is 18 residues long. The ends lost 1 base at V and 4 bases at J; junction bases unmatched: 8. CDR1 SGHAT and CDR2 FQNNGV come from the germline V gene. CDR3 in DNA: TGTGCCAGCAGCTTAGTAGGAGTAGGGACTAGCGGGGGAGAGACCCAGTACTTC. Encoded protein: CASSLVGVGTSGGETQYF.

This clonotype has only one observation. V and J are TRBV3-1 and TRBJ1-1; 7 nucleotides agree with TRBD1. Germline lookup yields CDR1 LGHDT and CDR2 YNNKEL (reference sequence). V lost 3 bases and J lost 4; bases outside the gene matches: 5. The CDR3 has 14 residues. CDR3 DNA sequence: TGTGCCAGCAGCCATAGACAGGGAGGCACTGAAGCTTTCTTT. It codes for CASSHRQGGTEAFF.

This clonotype was picked up many times. The gene calls are TRBV12-3 or TRBV12-4 and TRBJ1-2, with D unresolved. Trimming cost V 0 bases and J 7 bases, with 12 bases left between them. There are 14 residues in the CDR3. CDR3 DNA sequence: TGTGCCAGCAGTTTAGCTGGCACATGGGCTGGCTACACCTTC. It encodes CASSLAGTWAGYTF.

The chain joins TRBV6-1 to TRBJ2-7; 9 bases are shared with TRBD2. V dropped 2 bases and J dropped 7; count of bases not matched to a gene: 9. The length of the CDR3 is 15 residues. Germline V CDR1 and CDR2: MNHNS, SASEGT. The CDR3 DNA is TGTGCCAGCAGTGAATCAACTAGCGGGTCTCGGGAGCAGTACTTC. Translation gives CASSESTSGSREQYF.